What follows is one T cell receptor (beta chain) and its context. Its specificity is unknown. Measured with immunoSEQ multiplex PCR; TCRdb has only the in-frame clones, and not every one. Here the sample spans around 200,000 clones, 80% to 95% being singletons. The data belong to a study of T cell responses to AZD1222 COVID-19 vaccine. Study-level findings and limits: At baseline, just a handful of AZD1222 recipients tested seropositive. Mostly white British, mostly female donors; authors suggested clonal diversity may be underestimated. Unmutated variant regions are reportedly the target of nearly half of TCRs that are spike-specific.

This specimen was peripheral blood, taken 28 days after the second dose of the MenACWY control vaccine. This receptor was taken from an adult who received the MenACWY meningococcal vaccine as a control.

The CDR3 sequence is CASSPRFGSGANVLTF. In DNA form, the CDR3 reads TGTGCCAGCAGCCCGAGATTCGGCTCTGGGGCCAACGTCCTGACTTTC. J is TRBJ2-6 and V is TRBV3-1 (or the pseudogene TRBV3-2); D is ambiguous. V lost 4 bases and J 0 bases, leaving 10 bases between the germline ends. The germline CDR1 and CDR2 sequences are LGHDT and YNNKEL (reference sequence). The CDR3 has 16 amino acids.